The present TCR beta chain was sequenced within a study of shared clonotypes between healthy human individuals. Turning to this clone: What it binds is not known.

Study-wide points: Clonotypes shared by all four donors outscored non-shared clonotypes in generation probability. Naive subsets usually exceeded memory subsets in estimated richness.

The CDR3 length is 15 residues. Germline V CDR1 and CDR2: MDHEN, SYDVKM. Trimming took off 6 bases at V and 2 bases at J, with 15 bases between the two ends. Assay execution proceeded at the deep level. The input for sorted-subset replicate PCRs was around 210 ng DNA, about 30,000 T cell genomes. Repertoires were generated with immunoSEQ multiplex PCR, while TCRdb's copy carries only in-frame clones and drops some. This sample has some 2,100,000 clones, with more than 90% found just once. The source material was naive CD4+ T cells sorted from blood. The sample's subset: CD45RA+ positively selected. The clonotype comes from a young man in good health. The genes are TRBV28 and TRBJ2-3; D is possibly TRBD1 or TRBD2 (6 bases each). In DNA form, the CDR3 reads TGTGCCAGCAGCCCTAGGGGGGCCTTCACAGATACGCAGTATTTT. Its protein is CASSPRGAFTDTQYF. The full variable domain, in which reference TRBV28 and TRBJ2-3 provide the parts outside the CDR3, is DVKVTQSSRYLVKRTGEKVFLECVQDMDHENMFWYRQDPGLGLRLIYFSYDVKMKEKGDIPEGYSVSREKKERFSLILESASTNQTSMYLCASSPRGAFTDTQYFGPGTRLTVL.